The 2 T cell receptor beta chains listed next were all sequenced from one sample in a study of blood T cell repertoires in COVID-19. Libraries were prepared by immunoSEQ multiplex PCR; TCRdb keeps only in-frame clonotypes and omits some of them. The sample contains 270,000 or so clones, roughly 89% of which appear only once. What was sequenced was peripheral blood. The source is a woman aged 40 to 50 who had recovered from COVID-19.

The CDR3, as DNA: TGTGCCAGCAGACCGAGAGCTGCAGCGGATCCAGATACGCAGTATTTT. Amino acid sequence: CASRPRAAADPDTQYF. This chain joins TRBV27 and TRBJ2-3, with D possibly matching TRBD2 (5 bases). The CDR3 loop spans 16 amino acids. The V end lost 6 bases, the J end lost 4 bases, and 20 bases lay between the germline ends. Germline V gene lookup returns CDR1 MNHEY and CDR2 SMNVEV (reference sequence).

The genes are TRBV7-2 and TRBJ2-7; 7 bases align to TRBD1. The CDR3 loop spans 15 amino acids. Germline loops: CDR1 SGHTA, CDR2 FQGNSA. The V and J ends lost 5 bases and 3 bases, in that order; junction bases with no gene match: 10. The CDR3 reads CASSLQGTIGYEQYF. DNA of the CDR3: TGTGCCAGCAGCCTACAGGGGACAATAGGCTACGAGCAGTACTTC.